This T cell receptor (beta chain) is drawn from a study of identical twins. Points from the study as a whole: Cord blood's abundant beta clonotypes had fewer insertions, unlike memory repertoires.

In regard to this clonotype: Its antigen remains unknown.

CDR1 is MNHNS, CDR2 SASEGT, per germline. V was pared by 6 bases and J by 6 bases, with 8 bases of the junction left unmatched. The CDR3 extends over 14 amino acids. From the 5' RACE reads, TCRdb called clonotypes with MiXCR, one entry per CDR3 protein. Of some 500,000 distinct CDR3 sequences listed, less than 25% are singletons. This same sample was also taken into another study, of T cells expressing NK-cell markers. Per that study: These clonotypes additionally ranked first within the CD3+CD56-NKG2C+ fraction of several donors.

The chain couples TRBV6-1 to TRBJ2-1; TRBD2 matches 7 bases. The sequencing input was CD4+ T cells sorted from blood. This clonotype was sampled from a woman aged 18-29 years in good health. The CDR3: CASRLIRTSNEQFF. The CDR3 region has the DNA TGTGCCAGCAGGTTGATCCGGACTAGCAATGAGCAGTTCTTC.